This TCR beta chain originates from a study of cytomegalovirus exposure and HLA in healthy donors. Study as a whole: Genotyping showed roughly 81% of 398 donors falling in the Caucasian-associated ancestry cluster.

Germline-derived CDR1 and CDR2 are SGDLS and YYNGEE. V dropped 3 bases and J dropped 4; count of bases not matched to a gene: 2. The length of the CDR3 is 13 residues. Study results and limitations: It was about 150 TCR beta chains that were listed as cytomegalovirus-associated.

Details on this clone: Its target is unknown.

The PCR ran on 60 Vbeta and 13 Jbeta primers. Some clones are missing from TCRdb's copy, which holds only in-frame ones; the method was immunoSEQ multiplex PCR. The specimen's table records 110,000 to 150,000 clones. This sequence originates from a male donor in good health and CMV-seronegative. Sequenced sample: PBMCs. The chain has TRBV9 and TRBJ2-3; 7 bases are shared with TRBD2. The CDR3 DNA reads TGTGCCAGCAGCGAGAGCGGGGCAGATACGCAGTATTTT. It is translated as CASSESGADTQYF.